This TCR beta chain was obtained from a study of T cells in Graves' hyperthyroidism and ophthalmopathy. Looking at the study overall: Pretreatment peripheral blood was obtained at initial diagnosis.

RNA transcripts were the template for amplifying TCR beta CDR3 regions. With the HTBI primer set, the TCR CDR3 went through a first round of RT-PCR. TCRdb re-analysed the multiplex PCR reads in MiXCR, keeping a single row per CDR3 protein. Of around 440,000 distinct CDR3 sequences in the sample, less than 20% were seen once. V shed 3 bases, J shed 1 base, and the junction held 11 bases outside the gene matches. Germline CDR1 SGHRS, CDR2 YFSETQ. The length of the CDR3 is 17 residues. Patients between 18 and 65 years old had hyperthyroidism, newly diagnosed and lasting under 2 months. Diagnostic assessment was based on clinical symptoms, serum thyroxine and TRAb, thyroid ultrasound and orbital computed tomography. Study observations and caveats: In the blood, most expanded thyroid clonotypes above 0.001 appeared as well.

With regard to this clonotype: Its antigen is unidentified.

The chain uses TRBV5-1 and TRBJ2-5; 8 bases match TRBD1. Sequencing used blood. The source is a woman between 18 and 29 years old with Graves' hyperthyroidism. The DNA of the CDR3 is TGCGCCAGCAGCTACATCCGGGACAGGACCACCCAAGAGACCCAGTACTTC. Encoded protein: CASSYIRDRTTQETQYF.